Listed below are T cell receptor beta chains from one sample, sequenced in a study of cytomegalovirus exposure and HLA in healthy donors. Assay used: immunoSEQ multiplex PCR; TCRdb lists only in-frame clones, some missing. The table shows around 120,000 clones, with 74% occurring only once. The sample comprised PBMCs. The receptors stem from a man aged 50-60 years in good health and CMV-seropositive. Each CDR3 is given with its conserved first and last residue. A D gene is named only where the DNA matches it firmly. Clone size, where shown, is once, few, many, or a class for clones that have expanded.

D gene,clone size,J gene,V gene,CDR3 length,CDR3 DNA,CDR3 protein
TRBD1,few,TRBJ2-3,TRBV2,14,TGTGCCAGCAAACAGGGGGCGAGCACAGATACGCAGTATTTT,CASKQGASTDTQYF
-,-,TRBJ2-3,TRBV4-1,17,TGCGCCAGCAGCCAAGGTCGACAGGGTCCCGGGGGAGATACGCAGTATTTT,CASSQGRQGPGGDTQYF
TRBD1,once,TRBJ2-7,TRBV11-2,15,TGCGCCAGCAGCTTATACGGGACAGGGACCTACGAGCAGTACTTC,CASSLYGTGTYEQYF
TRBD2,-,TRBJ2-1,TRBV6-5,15,TGTGCCACCGAGGGACTAGCGGGAACCTACAATGAGCAGTTCTTC,CATEGLAGTYNEQFF
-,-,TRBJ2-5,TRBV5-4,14,TGTGCCAGCAGCTTGGGAGCCTCACAGGGGACCCAGTACTTC,CASSLGASQGTQYF
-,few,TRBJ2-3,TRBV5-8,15,TGTGCCAGCAGCTTAGGGAGTTTTGACGCAGATACGCAGTATTTT,CASSLGSFDADTQYF
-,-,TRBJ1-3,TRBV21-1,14,TGTGCCAGCAGCAAAGTGGGGAGGGACCGGACCATATATTTT,CASSKVGRDRTIYF
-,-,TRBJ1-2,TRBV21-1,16,TGTGCCAGCAGCAAAGAACTGACAGGGGAGCAATATGGCTACACCTTC,CASSKELTGEQYGYTF
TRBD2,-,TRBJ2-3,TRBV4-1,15,TGCGCCAGCAGCCAAGGGCTAGCGGGGACAGATACGCAGTATTTT,CASSQGLAGTDTQYF
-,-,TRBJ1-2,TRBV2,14,TGTGCCAGCATGCGAGACATGGGAGGCAATGGCTACACCTTC,CASMRDMGGNGYTF
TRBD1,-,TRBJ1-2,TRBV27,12,TGTGCCAGCAGTTCAGGGGGTAATGGCTACACCTTC,CASSSGGNGYTF
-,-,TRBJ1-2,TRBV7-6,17,TGTGCCAGCAGCTTAGGTCGTGGACGGGGGGCTAACTATGGCTACACCTTC,CASSLGRGRGANYGYTF
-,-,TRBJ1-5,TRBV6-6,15,TGTGCCAGCAGTTATTCCGACAGGAGCAATCAGCCCCAGCATTTT,CASSYSDRSNQPQHF
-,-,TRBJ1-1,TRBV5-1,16,TGCACCAGCAGCTTGGAACCCTCGGGTTGGAACACTGAAGCTTTCTTT,CTSSLEPSGWNTEAFF
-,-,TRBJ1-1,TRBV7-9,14,TGTGCCAGCAGCTTAAAAGGGGTGAACACTGAAGCTTTCTTT,CASSLKGVNTEAFF
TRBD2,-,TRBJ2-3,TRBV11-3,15,TGTGCCAGCAGCTTACTAGCGGGGGACACAGATACGCAGTATTTT,CASSLLAGDTDTQYF